This T cell receptor beta chain came from a study of blood T cell repertoires in COVID-19. This table comes from immunoSEQ multiplex PCR, and its TCRdb copy is limited to in-frame clones, with some not included. This sample has 200,000 to 250,000 clones, with 70% to 90% found just once. V lost 0 bases and J 3 bases, leaving 8 bases between the germline ends. Per the germline V gene, CDR1 is MGHRA and CDR2 is YSYEKL. The CDR3 spans 14 residues. In Seattle, patients joined the study during active infection and were tracked longitudinally. Material: peripheral blood. The rearrangement joins TRBV4-1 to TRBJ1-2; D gene unclear. This TCR was recovered from a woman in her fifties or sixties with COVID-19, enrolled during active disease. As DNA, the CDR3 is TGCGCCAGCAGCCAAGAGACAATCGACTATGGCTACACCTTC. This codes for CASSQETIDYGYTF.